This is a list of T cell receptor beta chains from one sample in a study of T-cell reconstitution after alpha-beta-depleted transplantation in children. TCRdb analysed the PCR reads with MiXCR anew, one entry per CDR3 protein. Altogether approximately 510,000 distinct CDR3 sequences are present, 15% to 20% being singletons, with the ten largest covering 3.3%. The material was PBMCs from the stem cell graft donor, obtained from the stem cell graft. All receptors come from a human donor who donated a stem cell graft to a child with acute lymphoblastic leukemia. The CDR3 runs from the conserved cysteine through the conserved F or W. Each record gives: D gene, clone size, J gene, V gene, CDR3 protein. A D gene is named only where the DNA matches it firmly. A clone size is listed for some rows: how often the clone was seen (once, few, many), or a class if it is expanded.

>-|-|TRBJ2-5|TRBV11-2
CASSSWVQGKETQYF
>-|few|TRBJ1-1|TRBV20-1
CSADAGVAFF
>-|-|TRBJ2-1|TRBV6-1
CASSEAPSDEQFF
>TRBD2|few|TRBJ2-7|TRBV27
CASKLTSGYSYEQYF
>-|-|TRBJ2-5|TRBV7-7
CASSFSRVETQYF
>-|-|TRBJ1-4|TRBV5-1
CASSLPGEKLFF
>-|-|TRBJ2-5|TRBV7-8
CASSLLRDTQETQYF
>-|-|TRBJ2-3|TRBV20-1
CSASTMRGKDTQYF
>TRBD1|-|TRBJ1-1|TRBV23-1
CASRISTGGNTEAFF
>-|many|TRBJ2-3|TRBV5-1
CASSRQFTDTQYF
>TRBD2|-|TRBJ2-3|TRBV5-1
CASSLLSGRAGDTQYF
>-|-|TRBJ2-1|TRBV9
CASSVGGANYNEQFF
>-|few|TRBJ2-2|TRBV11-2
CASSPVVVSGELFF
>TRBD1|-|TRBJ1-2|TRBV15
CATSRGLTGDYGYTF
>TRBD2|many|TRBJ2-1|TRBV7-9
CASSLVLAGEYNEQFF
>-|-|TRBJ2-1|TRBV9
CASSVDGGTYNEQFF
>-|few|TRBJ2-1|TRBV24-1
CATSDFLGTRFF
>-|few|TRBJ1-1|TRBV18
CASSPRVGNTEAFF
>TRBD2|-|TRBJ2-2|TRBV5-1
CASSLGLAGDLNTGELFF
>-|many|TRBJ2-3|TRBV7-8
CASSLARQTDTQYF
>TRBD1|-|TRBJ2-7|TRBV5-1
CASRQSSGTGAYEQYF
>TRBD2|few|TRBJ2-4|TRBV7-2
CASSLGLAGVAKNIQYF
>-|-|TRBJ2-7|TRBV5-1
CASSLTPPAYEQYF
>-|-|TRBJ1-4|TRBV5-1
CASGAGGEKLFF
>TRBD2|few|TRBJ2-7|TRBV27
CASSLSRGGHEQYF
>-|-|TRBJ2-1|TRBV27
CATVDRLKYNEQFF
>TRBD1|-|TRBJ1-1|TRBV12-3/TRBV12-4
CASGGQFGFF
>TRBD1|few|TRBJ1-1|TRBV7-9
CASSNAGQGNTEAFF
>-|few|TRBJ1-4|TRBV27
CASSLIGGTEKLFF
>-|-|TRBJ2-7|TRBV3-1
CASSQDDRYLFYEQYF
>TRBD2|few|TRBJ2-1|TRBV11-2
CASSLDLPGLAGEEDNEQFF
>-|-|TRBJ2-7|TRBV12-3/TRBV12-4
CASSLRRDPYEQYF
>-|few|TRBJ2-5|TRBV18
CASSPQDSPGTQYF
>-|-|TRBJ2-2|TRBV5-5
CASSTGQTTGELFF
>-|-|TRBJ1-2|TRBV6-5
CASSYSTEAYGYTF
>-|few|TRBJ2-3|TRBV6-1
CASSEGAGADTQYF
>-|-|TRBJ2-6|TRBV5-5
CASSLAGRGAAGANVLTF
>-|few|TRBJ1-5|TRBV15
CATSTNSNQPQHF
>-|-|TRBJ1-3|TRBV5-6
CASSLSSGPGNTIYF
>-|-|TRBJ2-5|TRBV18
CASSPGIRQETQYF
>-|-|TRBJ2-5|TRBV18
CASSTGLKYQETQYF
>-|-|TRBJ1-2|TRBV19
CASSSGTPFYGYTF
>-|few|TRBJ2-7|TRBV10-3
CATYRDHEQYF
>-|few|TRBJ1-1|TRBV20-1
CSVRRGYDEAFF
>-|-|TRBJ2-3|TRBV6-5
CASSYGPSTDTQYF
>-|many|TRBJ1-1|TRBV27
CASSPRGGTEAFF
>-|-|TRBJ1-1|TRBV7-6
CASSLVTGEAFF
>TRBD1|few|TRBJ2-7|TRBV12-3/TRBV12-4
CASSRTGGAYEQYF
>-|-|TRBJ2-3|TRBV5-1
CASSPAISTDTQYF